This T cell receptor (beta chain) was captured by sequencing in a study of CD8 T cells in Susac syndrome. The CDR3 has 15 residues. V shed 3 bases, J shed 5 bases, and the junction held 12 bases outside the gene matches. Germline CDR1 is DFQATT and CDR2 is SNEGSKA (reference sequence). Reverse transcription of roughly 0.45 to 1 ug RNA was carried out with random hexamers. Via MiXCR, TCRdb re-called the immunoSEQ multiplex PCR reads, giving one row per CDR3 protein. Here the sample spans 250,000 to 350,000 distinct CDR3 sequences, under 95% being singletons. The specimen sequenced was CD4+ T cells from PBMCs. V is TRBV20-1 and J is TRBJ2-7, with 8 bases aligning to TRBD2. The receptor's source is a human donor with multiple sclerosis. As DNA, the CDR3 is TGCAGTGCTAGGAAACCGGGACTAGGTTTCGACGAGCAGTACTTC. Protein sequence: CSARKPGLGFDEQYF.